This T cell receptor (beta chain) was retrieved from a study of hypomethylating agent response in myelodysplastic syndrome. Whole-study findings and limits: After hypomethylating agent treatment, diversity and clonality showed no significant change, overall or by response.

Regarding this clone: The target antigen is unknown.

As originally analysed: Previously reported viral-epitope specificity per VDJdb covered roughly 1.7% of 150,000 to 200,000 unique clonotypes. Sequenced by immunoSEQ multiplex PCR; TCRdb stores in-frame clones only, minus some. D and trimming were read from the DNA, whereas the V and J calls and clone size are those reported in that table. The data contain around 4,000 clones, 70% to 90% of them singletons. Germline CDR1 is SGHAT and CDR2 is FQNNGV. The CDR3 sequence is 13 residues long. V lost 1 base to trimming and J lost 9 bases, with 7 bases between them. The source is a human donor with myelodysplastic syndrome. V and J are TRBV11-2 and TRBJ1-6; no definite D call. This sample comprised bone marrow, obtained before or after starting hypomethylating agent treatment for myelodysplastic syndrome (not recorded which). In DNA form, the CDR3 reads TGTGCCAGCAGCTTAGTAGAGGTTTCACCCCTCCACTTT. This gives the protein CASSLVEVSPLHF.